One sample yielded the 27 T cell receptor beta chains listed below, sequenced in a study of blood T cell repertoires in COVID-19. Measured with immunoSEQ multiplex PCR; TCRdb has only the in-frame clones, and not every one. The sample yields about 180,000 clones, around 86% seen once. Sequencing input: PBMCs or T cells enriched from blood (not recorded which). These receptors were obtained from a woman in her 30s who had recovered from COVID-19.

V is TRBV11-3 and J is TRBJ2-1; 13 nucleotides agree with TRBD2. CDR1 SGHNT and CDR2 YENEEA come from the germline V gene. The CDR3 runs to 19 residues. The J segment lost 7 bases and the V segment lost 1 base, leaving 13 bases of the junction unmatched. In DNA form, the CDR3 reads TGTGCCAGCAGCTTAGGCCTTCCACTGACTAGCGGGAGGACGAATGAGCAGTTCTTC. Its protein product is CASSLGLPLTSGRTNEQFF.

The V and J genes are TRBV7-8 and TRBJ2-1; 7 bases are a match to TRBD2. This CDR3 region has 16 residues. Germline V lookup: CDR1 SGHVS, CDR2 FQNEAQ. Losses at the gene ends were 5 bases for V and 7 bases for J; bases not matched to a gene: 14. The CDR3 sequence: CASSRSREAPTNEQFF. In nucleotides, the CDR3 is TGTGCCAGCAGCCGCTCACGGGAGGCCCCTACGAATGAGCAGTTCTTC.

The chain recombines TRBV7-2 with TRBJ2-1; 7 positions match TRBD2. Germline values: CDR1 SGHTA, CDR2 FQGNSA. After removal of 2 bases from V and 10 bases from J, the junction contained 14 bases not matched to a gene. The CDR3 loop spans 16 amino acids. The CDR3 protein is CASSLTTVGAGGEQFF. The CDR3 bases are TGTGCCAGCAGCTTAACAACGGTTGGGGCCGGGGGGGAGCAGTTCTTC.

This chain joins TRBV15 and TRBJ2-4, with D perhaps TRBD1 (6 bases). Germline-derived CDR1 and CDR2 are LNHNV and YYDKDF (reference sequence). With 3 bases removed from V and 14 bases from J, the gap between germline ends came to 20 bases. CDR3 length: 14 residues. CDR3 in amino acids: CATSRDSQGTAKYF. Written as DNA, the CDR3 is TGTGCCACCAGCAGGGACTCACAGGGTACGGCAAAGTACTTC.

V gene TRBV30 combines with J gene TRBJ1-6; maybe TRBD1 (6 bases). Germline lookup yields CDR1 GTSNPN and CDR2 SVGIG (reference sequence). The germline V and J ends were trimmed by 0 bases and 7 bases, with 13 bases remaining between them. The CDR3 loop spans 15 amino acids. CDR3 sequence: CAWSVAGARNSPLHF. CDR3 nucleotides: TGTGCCTGGAGTGTAGCAGGGGCCCGGAATTCACCCCTCCACTTT.

This chain connects TRBV11-2 to TRBJ1-3; D gene ambiguous. The V end lost 5 bases, the J end lost 3 bases, and 5 bases lay between the germline ends. The CDR3 consists of 12 residues. Germline CDR1 reads SGHAT; CDR2 reads FQNNGV. Written as DNA, the CDR3 is TGTGCCAGCAGCGTCAGTGGAAACACCATATATTTT. As protein: CASSVSGNTIYF.

The V and J genes are TRBV10-3 and TRBJ2-7, with 10 bases identical to TRBD2. The CDR3 is 14 amino acids. J was trimmed by 6 bases and V by 7 bases; bases with no gene match: 9. Per the germline V gene, CDR1 is ENHRY and CDR2 is SYGVKD. CDR3 loop: CAITGTLAGSEQYF. DNA for the CDR3: TGTGCCATCACTGGGACACTAGCGGGATCCGAGCAGTACTTC.

Only one count was recorded for this clone. The chain recombines TRBV10-3 with TRBJ2-1, with 14 bases identical to TRBD2. There are 17 residues in the CDR3. Losses at the gene ends were 1 base for V and 8 bases for J; bases not matched to a gene: 7. Per germline, CDR1 ENHRY and CDR2 SYGVKD. In nucleotides, the CDR3 is TGTGCCATCAGTGAGTGGACGGGGACTAGCGGGAGTGATGAGCAGTTCTTC. This gives the protein CAISEWTGTSGSDEQFF.

This clone was detected only a few times. V gene TRBV11-2 combines with J gene TRBJ2-1; 10 positions agree with TRBD2. The V gene end was trimmed by 4 bases and the J gene end by 8 bases; junction bases not matched to a gene: 11. The CDR3 is made up of 16 amino acids. Germline V gene sequence: CDR1 SGHAT, CDR2 FQNNGV. The DNA for the CDR3 is TGTGCCAGCAGCTACAAACCTAGCGGGAGTGGCTATGAGCAGTTCTTC. Amino acids: CASSYKPSGSGYEQFF.

V and J are TRBV28 and TRBJ2-7, with 8 bases aligning to TRBD1. This CDR3 region has 14 residues. CDR1 and CDR2 (germline): MDHEN, SYDVKM. After removal of 6 bases from V and 3 bases from J, the junction contained 7 bases not matched to a gene. The DNA of the CDR3 is TGTGCCAGCAGGCCCGGGACAGGTCTCTACGAGCAGTACTTC. It specifies CASRPGTGLYEQYF.

The V and J genes are TRBV28 and TRBJ2-1; the match to TRBD1 covers 7 bases. From germline, CDR1 is MDHEN and CDR2 SYDVKM. The V and J ends lost 3 bases and 6 bases, in that order; junction bases with no gene match: 14. The CDR3 length is 17 residues. The CDR3 sequence: CASSLGARGLRSNEQFF. CDR3 DNA: TGTGCCAGCAGTTTGGGGGCCAGGGGGTTGAGGAGCAATGAGCAGTTCTTC.

The rearrangement joins TRBV11-1 to TRBJ2-1; TRBD1 aligns across 11 bases. V shed 4 bases, J shed 8 bases, and the junction held 10 bases outside the gene matches. The CDR3 is 16 residues long. Per the germline V gene, CDR1 is SGHAT and CDR2 is FQDESV (reference sequence). CDR3 DNA: TGTGCCAGCAGCTCCAGCGAGGGACAGGGGGTGGATGAGCAGTTCTTC. Its translation: CASSSSEGQGVDEQFF.

The chain carries TRBV5-1 and TRBJ2-5, with D possibly being TRBD1 (6 bases). V lost 4 bases, J lost 5 bases, and 15 bases lay in between. The CDR3 extends over 14 amino acids. CDR1 and CDR2 (germline): SGHRS, YFSETQ. CDR3 coding DNA: TGCGCCAGCAGCGCAACACAGGGTGGGGAGACCCAGTACTTC. This encodes CASSATQGGETQYF.

The chain uses TRBV5-1 and TRBJ1-3; D is unclear. CDR1 is SGHRS and CDR2 is YFSETQ in the germline V gene. The V end was cut by 0 bases, the J end by 2 bases, with 9 bases between. This CDR3 is 15 amino acids long. CDR3 amino acids: CASSLVGGTGNTIYF. The DNA of the CDR3 is TGCGCCAGCAGCTTGGTTGGCGGGACTGGAAACACCATATATTTT.

This rearrangement joins TRBV28 to TRBJ2-3; possible D gene TRBD1, 5 bases. Germline-derived CDR1 and CDR2 are MDHEN and SYDVKM. Trimming shortened V by 7 bases and J by 5 bases, and 13 bases separated the two germline ends. The CDR3 loop spans 13 amino acids. The CDR3 protein is CASNYQGKDTQYF. CDR3 coding DNA: TGTGCCAGCAACTATCAGGGAAAAGATACGCAGTATTTT.

The chain has TRBV6-2 or TRBV6-3 and TRBJ2-1; 11 positions match TRBD1. In germline, CDR1 is MNHEY, CDR2 SVGEGT. The CDR3 runs to 16 residues. Trimming at V came to 4 bases and at J to 5 bases, leaving 7 bases not matched to a gene. In nucleotides, the CDR3 is TGTGCCAGCAGTTCGATCGGGACAGGGGGGCACAATGAGCAGTTCTTC. As protein: CASSSIGTGGHNEQFF.

The V call is TRBV5-8, the J call TRBJ1-5, with 11 bases aligning to TRBD1. The CDR3 consists of 15 residues. The trim removed 2 bases at V and 5 bases at J, leaving 3 bases unmatched. Per germline, CDR1 SGHTS and CDR2 YDEGEE. The CDR3 DNA sequence: TGTGCCAGCAGCTTCGGGACAGGGGGTTATCAGCCCCAGCATTTT. Encoded protein: CASSFGTGGYQPQHF.

This sequence joins TRBV6-5 and TRBJ2-7, with 10 nucleotides matching TRBD1. Germline-derived CDR1 and CDR2 are MNHEY and SVGAGI. This CDR3 has 12 residues. The J segment lost 10 bases and the V segment lost 7 bases, leaving 7 bases of the junction unmatched. CDR3 DNA: TGTGCCAGCATTCGAGACAGGGGGCAACAGTACTTC. The encoded protein is CASIRDRGQQYF.

This chain uses TRBV3-1 (or the pseudogene TRBV3-2) with TRBJ1-6; D possibly corresponds to TRBD1 (6 bases). The CDR3 length is 12 residues. Trimming left V 5 bases short and J 7 bases short, with 6 bases between. Germline V gives CDR1 LGHDT, CDR2 YNNKEL (reference sequence). The CDR3 region is CASSTGNSPLHF. The CDR3 DNA follows: TGTGCCAGCAGCACAGGGAATTCACCCCTCCACTTT.

V is TRBV6-4 and J is TRBJ2-1; TRBD2 matches 15 bases. The CDR3 runs to 19 residues. Germline V CDR1 and CDR2: MRHNA, SNTAGT. V shed 3 bases, J shed 5 bases, and the junction held 11 bases outside the gene matches. The CDR3 sequence: CASSELGLAGGPRDNEQFF. CDR3 nucleotides: TGTGCCAGCAGTGAACTCGGACTAGCGGGAGGGCCTAGGGACAATGAGCAGTTCTTC.

The rearrangement joins TRBV6-5 to TRBJ2-2, with a tentative D call TRBD2 (5 bases). The germline V gene encodes CDR1 MNHEY and CDR2 SVGAGI. V was pared by 0 bases and J by 5 bases, with 10 bases between. This CDR3 spans 15 amino acids. CDR3: CASSYSTIRTGELFF. CDR3 DNA: TGTGCCAGCAGTTACTCGACTATCCGAACCGGGGAGCTGTTTTTT.

This clone has only a few counts. V gene TRBV2 combines with J gene TRBJ1-3; maybe TRBD1 (6 bases). The CDR3 covers 15 residues. V was cut by 6 bases and J by 0 bases, with 12 bases left in between. Germline V gene lookup returns CDR1 SNHLY and CDR2 FYNNEI. The CDR3 DNA reads TGTGCCAGCAGATCTACAGGGAGCTCTGGAAACACCATATATTTT. Translating gives CASRSTGSSGNTIYF.

The chain couples TRBV12-3 or TRBV12-4 to TRBJ1-1; D may be TRBD1 (5 bases). With 4 bases removed from V and 10 bases from J, the gap between germline ends came to 16 bases. CDR3 length: 13 amino acids. The CDR3 here is CASSSGTAEGAFF. In DNA form, the CDR3 reads TGTGCCAGCAGTTCCGGGACCGCGGAGGGAGCTTTCTTT.

CDR3 sequence (DNA): TGCAGCGTTGATATTCCTTCAGTGTCGTATGGCTACACCTTC. It specifies CSVDIPSVSYGYTF. The chain links TRBV29-1 to TRBJ1-2; no reliable D call. V was shortened by 3 bases and J by 5 bases, with 16 bases between the two germline ends. This CDR3 has 14 residues. Germline CDR1 reads SQVTM; CDR2 reads ANQGSEA.

About this clone itself: An end of the junction differs from the germline gene, which may be a read error. The CDR3 reads CASSPRGGLSNNEQFF. The DNA of the CDR3 is TGTGCCAGTAGTCCGAGGGGGGGTCTCTCCAACAATGAGCAGTTCTTC. This chain connects TRBV19 to TRBJ2-1; a possible D gene is TRBD2 (7 bases). This CDR3 contains 16 residues. Germline V gene sequence: CDR1 LNHDA, CDR2 SQIVND (reference sequence).

The J gene is TRBJ1-1, the V gene TRBV5-4, with 7 nucleotides matching TRBD1. The CDR3 has 17 amino acids. V was pared by 4 bases and J by 2 bases, with 14 bases of the junction left unmatched. In germline, CDR1 is SGHNT, CDR2 YYREEE (reference sequence). The DNA for the CDR3 is TGTGCCAGCAGCCTGGACAGCCAGGGGGTACGTAACACTGAAGCTTTCTTT. It yields the protein CASSLDSQGVRNTEAFF.

The chain has TRBV2 and TRBJ2-3; 14 nucleotides agree with TRBD2. J gave up 4 bases and V 4 bases, and 7 bases lay outside the gene matches. Germline lookup yields CDR1 SNHLY and CDR2 FYNNEI. The CDR3 length is 17 residues. The CDR3 DNA reads TGTGCCAGCAGTGTTATGGGACTAGCGGGAGTTCCAGATACGCAGTATTTT. Encoded protein: CASSVMGLAGVPDTQYF.